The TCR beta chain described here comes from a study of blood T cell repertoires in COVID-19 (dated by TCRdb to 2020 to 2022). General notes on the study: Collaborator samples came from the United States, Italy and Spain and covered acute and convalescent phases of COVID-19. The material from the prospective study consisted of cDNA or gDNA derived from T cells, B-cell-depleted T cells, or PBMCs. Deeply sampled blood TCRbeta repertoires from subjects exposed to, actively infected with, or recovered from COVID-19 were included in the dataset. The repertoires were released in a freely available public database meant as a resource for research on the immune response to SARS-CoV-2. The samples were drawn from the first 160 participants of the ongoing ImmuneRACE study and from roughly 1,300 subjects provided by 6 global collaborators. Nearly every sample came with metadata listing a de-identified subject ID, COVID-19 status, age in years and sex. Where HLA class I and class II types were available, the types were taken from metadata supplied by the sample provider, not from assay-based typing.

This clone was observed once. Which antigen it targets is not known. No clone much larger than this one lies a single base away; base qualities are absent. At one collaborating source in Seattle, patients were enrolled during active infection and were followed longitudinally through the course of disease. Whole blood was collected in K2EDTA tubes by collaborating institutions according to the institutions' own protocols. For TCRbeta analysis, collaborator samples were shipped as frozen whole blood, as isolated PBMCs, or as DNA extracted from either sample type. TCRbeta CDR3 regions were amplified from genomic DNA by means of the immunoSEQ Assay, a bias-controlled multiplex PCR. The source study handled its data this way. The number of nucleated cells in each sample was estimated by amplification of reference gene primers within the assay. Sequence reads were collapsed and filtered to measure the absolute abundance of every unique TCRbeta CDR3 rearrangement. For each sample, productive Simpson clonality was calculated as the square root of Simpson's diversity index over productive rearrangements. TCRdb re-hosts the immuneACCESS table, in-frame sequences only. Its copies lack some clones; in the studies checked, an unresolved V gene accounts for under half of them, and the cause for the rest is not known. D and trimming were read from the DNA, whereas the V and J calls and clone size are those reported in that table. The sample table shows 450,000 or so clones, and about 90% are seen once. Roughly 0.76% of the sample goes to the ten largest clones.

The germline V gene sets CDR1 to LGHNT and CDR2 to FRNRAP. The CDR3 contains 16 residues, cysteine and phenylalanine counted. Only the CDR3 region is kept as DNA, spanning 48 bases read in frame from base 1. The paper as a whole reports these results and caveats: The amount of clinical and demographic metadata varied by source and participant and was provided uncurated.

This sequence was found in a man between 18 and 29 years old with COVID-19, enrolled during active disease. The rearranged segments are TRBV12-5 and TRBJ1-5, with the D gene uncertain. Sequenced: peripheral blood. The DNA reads TGTACGACGAATGGGAGAACACTTTATAGCAATCAGCCCCAGCATTTT. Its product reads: CTTNGRTLYSNQPQHF.